This note documents a single T cell receptor beta chain sequence. This sample was included in a study of cytomegalovirus exposure and HLA in healthy donors. Both 60 Vbeta primers and 13 Jbeta primers went into the PCR. Here immunoSEQ multiplex PCR was the method, and the copy in TCRdb shows in-frame clones only, minus some. Of 150,000 to 200,000 clones detected, around three quarters appear once; the ten largest clones hold roughly 15%. The sample consisted of PBMCs. This sequence was found in a woman aged 25 to 39 in good health and CMV-seropositive.

The CDR3 region is CSAGQEGNEQFF. In DNA, the CDR3 is TGCAGCGCTGGACAGGAAGGCAATGAGCAGTTCTTC. The genes are TRBV29-1 and TRBJ2-1, with TRBD1 identical over 7 bases. Losses at the gene ends were 7 bases for V and 6 bases for J; bases not matched to a gene: 6. The CDR3 length is 12 residues. The germline V gene has CDR1 SQVTM and CDR2 ANQGSEA.